The 29 T cell receptor beta chains reported below all come from one sample, sequenced in a study of cytomegalovirus exposure and HLA in healthy donors. With 60 Vbeta and 13 Jbeta primers, the PCR was carried out. Method: immunoSEQ multiplex PCR; TCRdb's copy keeps in-frame clones and lacks some. The table has around 150,000 clones, about 60% seen once. Sequenced sample: PBMCs. These receptors were collected from a woman in her sixties in good health and CMV-seropositive.

This sequence joins TRBV18 and TRBJ2-7; perhaps TRBD2 as D (5 bases). V was pared by 1 base and J by 3 bases, with 13 bases between. CDR1 is KGHSH, CDR2 LQKENI, per germline. This CDR3 spans 15 amino acids. This chain's CDR3 is CASSPQQASSYEQYF. The CDR3, as DNA: TGTGCCAGCTCACCACAACAAGCTAGCAGCTACGAGCAGTACTTC.

J is TRBJ2-5 and V is TRBV5-4; 8 positions match TRBD2. Per the germline V gene, CDR1 is SGHNT and CDR2 is YYREEE (reference sequence). V trimming: 4 bases; J trimming: 5 bases; junction bases outside the gene matches: 7. This CDR3 contains 14 residues. The CDR3 sequence is CASSVGPSGETQYF. The CDR3 DNA sequence: TGTGCCAGCAGCGTTGGGCCTAGCGGGGAGACCCAGTACTTC.

This clone turned up a few times. The CDR3 spells CASSSSSGQGRGQPQHF. The CDR3 DNA reads TGTGCCAGCAGTTCCAGCTCCGGACAGGGACGGGGTCAGCCCCAGCATTTT. The chain combines TRBV5-8 with TRBJ1-5; 8 bases align to TRBD1. This CDR3 spans 17 amino acids. The V gene end was trimmed by 5 bases and the J gene end by 6 bases; junction bases not matched to a gene: 16. The germline CDR1 and CDR2 sequences are SGHTS and YDEGEE. Full variable domain (remainder filled in from reference TRBV5-8 and TRBJ1-5): EAGVTQSPTHLIKTRGQQATLRCSPISGHTSVYWYQQALGLGLQFLLWYDEGEERNRGNFPPRFSGRQFPNYSSELNVNALELEDSALYLCASSSSSGQGRGQPQHFGDGTRLSIL.

This clone was observed a few times. The rearrangement links TRBV30 to TRBJ1-1, with TRBD1 matching over 11 bases. This CDR3 spans 19 amino acids. J was trimmed by 0 bases and V by 0 bases; bases with no gene match: 12. Germline V CDR1 and CDR2: GTSNPN, SVGIG (reference sequence). The CDR3 DNA reads TGTGCCTGGAGTGTCTCCAGGACAGGGGGCGCCGGGTTGAACACTGAAGCTTTCTTT. Its translation is CAWSVSRTGGAGLNTEAFF.

The V and J genes are TRBV2 and TRBJ2-2; D not resolved. CDR1 SNHLY and CDR2 FYNNEI come from the germline V gene. This CDR3 contains 12 residues. Between the trimmed V and J ends, which lost 3 bases and 7 bases, there was a span of 6 bases. The CDR3 sequence: CASSEAGGELFF. The CDR3 bases are TGTGCCAGCAGTGAGGCAGGCGGGGAGCTGTTTTTT. Looking up the rest from reference TRBV2 and TRBJ2-2 gives the full variable domain: EPEVTQTPSHQVTQMGQEVILRCVPISNHLYFYWYRQILGQKVEFLVSFYNNEISEKSEIFDDQFSVERPDGSNFTLKIRSTKLEDSAMYFCASSEAGGELFFGEGSRLTVL.

CDR3 in DNA: TGTGCCAGTGTGGGGACACCGAGCACAGATACGCAGTATTTT. It is translated as CASVGTPSTDTQYF. The chain links TRBV19 to TRBJ2-3; maybe TRBD1 (6 bases). CDR1 and CDR2 (germline): LNHDA, SQIVND (reference sequence). The V gene lost 8 bases and the J gene lost 0 bases, with 12 bases spanning the gap. The CDR3 sequence is 14 residues long. Based on the CDR3 plus reference TRBV19 and TRBJ2-3, the full variable domain is DGGITQSPKYLFRKEGQNVTLSCEQNLNHDAMYWYRQDPGQGLRLIYYSQIVNDFQKGDIAEGYSVSREKKESFPLTVTSAQKNPTAFYLCASVGTPSTDTQYFGPGTRLTVL.

This clone was counted a single time. The chain combines TRBV9 with TRBJ2-7; 10 bases agree with TRBD1. With 4 bases clipped from V and 2 bases from J, the junction kept 6 bases outside the gene matches. Germline-derived CDR1 and CDR2 are SGDLS and YYNGEE. The CDR3 is 15 amino acids. CDR3 coding DNA: TGTGCCAGCAGCAGAGGGGACAGGGGCCCCTACGAGCAGTACTTC. Translating gives CASSRGDRGPYEQYF.

The chain employs TRBV19 and TRBJ2-3, with TRBD1 matching 7 bases. The trim removed 3 bases at V and 1 base at J, leaving 7 bases unmatched. CDR3 length: 16 amino acids. The germline gives CDR1 LNHDA, CDR2 SQIVND (reference sequence). In DNA form, the CDR3 reads TGTGCCAGTAGTATGAAGGGGGCTCGAGGCACAGATACGCAGTATTTT. Translated: CASSMKGARGTDTQYF.

This clone has just one count. V gene TRBV9 combines with J gene TRBJ2-1, with 8 bases identical to TRBD2. The CDR3 has 13 residues. V dropped 4 bases and J dropped 6; count of bases not matched to a gene: 3. Germline CDR1 reads SGDLS; CDR2 reads YYNGEE. CDR3 sequence (DNA): TGTGCCAGCAGCCCGGGACTAGTCAATGAGCAGTTCTTC. Translation: CASSPGLVNEQFF.

The chain uses TRBV11-2 and TRBJ2-1; possibly TRBD2 for D (6 bases). The CDR3 length is 16 residues. Between the trimmed V and J ends, which lost 5 bases and 4 bases, there was a span of 18 bases. Looked up from germline, CDR1 is SGHAT and CDR2 is FQNNGV. Here the CDR3 reads CASSPLRGGRYNEQFF. CDR3 coding DNA: TGTGCCAGCAGCCCCCTTCGAGGAGGGCGATACAATGAGCAGTTCTTC.

The chain combines TRBV19 with TRBJ2-7; 12 bases map to TRBD2. The junction had 4 bases not matched to a gene; V was cut back by 3 bases and J by 4 bases. The CDR3 covers 15 residues. CDR1 is LNHDA, CDR2 SQIVND, per germline (reference sequence). The CDR3 sequence: CASSILAGGPYEQYF. The CDR3 nucleotides read TGTGCCAGTAGTATCCTAGCGGGAGGGCCTTACGAGCAGTACTTC.

The rearrangement links TRBV28 to TRBJ1-2; D is perhaps TRBD1 (5 bases). Germline V gene data show CDR1 as MDHEN and CDR2 as SYDVKM. CDR3 length: 13 amino acids. V lost 2 bases and J 4 bases, leaving 8 bases between the germline ends. The CDR3 DNA is TGTGCCAGCAGTTTAGGCGGGGGCTATGGCTACACCTTC. This sequence encodes CASSLGGGYGYTF.

This clone has just a few counts. CDR3 region: CASSSGQGADYGYTF. The DNA for the CDR3 is TGTGCCAGCAGTTCCGGACAGGGAGCGGACTATGGCTACACCTTC. This rearrangement joins TRBV28 to TRBJ1-2, with 8 bases that match TRBD1. Germline V gene data show CDR1 as MDHEN and CDR2 as SYDVKM. This CDR3 comprises 15 residues. The V and J ends lost 4 bases and 3 bases, in that order; junction bases with no gene match: 7.

The chain uses TRBV28 and TRBJ2-7, with 8 bases fitting TRBD1. V gave up 1 base and J gave up 6 bases; unmatched junction bases: 5. The CDR3 contains 14 residues. Germline CDR1 MDHEN, CDR2 SYDVKM. The CDR3, as DNA: TGTGCCAGCAGTTTATCGGACAGGGTATCCGAGCAGTACTTC. Translating gives CASSLSDRVSEQYF. Together with reference TRBV28 and TRBJ2-7, the CDR3 gives the full variable domain: DVKVTQSSRYLVKRTGEKVFLECVQDMDHENMFWYRQDPGLGLRLIYFSYDVKMKEKGDIPEGYSVSREKKERFSLILESASTNQTSMYLCASSLSDRVSEQYFGPGTRLTVT.

The chain combines TRBV15 with TRBJ2-1, with D tentatively TRBD1 (5 bases). Germline V lookup: CDR1 LNHNV, CDR2 YYDKDF (reference sequence). V lost 1 base and J lost 5, with 9 bases in between. This CDR3 has 14 amino acids. CDR3 region: CATSRVAGHNEQFF. CDR3 in DNA: TGTGCCACCAGCAGAGTGGCAGGGCACAATGAGCAGTTCTTC.

The chain uses TRBV5-1 and TRBJ2-2; 7 bases line up with TRBD2. The CDR3 runs 16 residues. After removal of 3 bases from V and 6 bases from J, the junction contained 11 bases not matched to a gene. The V gene's germline CDR1 is SGHRS and CDR2 YFSETQ. This CDR3 is CASSSASGMSAGELFF. CDR3 bases: TGCGCCAGCAGCTCGGCCAGCGGGATGAGCGCCGGGGAGCTGTTTTTT.

The gene calls are TRBV7-9 and TRBJ1-3; D gene unclear. The V end lost 2 bases, the J end lost 0 bases, and 8 bases lay between the germline ends. The CDR3 length is 15 residues. Germline loops: CDR1 SEHNR, CDR2 FQNEAQ (reference sequence). Here the CDR3 reads CASSLNPGSGNTIYF. CDR3 in DNA: TGTGCCAGCAGCTTAAACCCGGGCTCTGGAAACACCATATATTTT. Complete variable domain (other parts from reference TRBV7-9 and TRBJ1-3): DTGVSQNPRHKITKRGQNVTFRCDPISEHNRLYWYRQTLGQGPEFLTYFQNEAQLEKSRLLSDRFSAERPKGSFSTLEIQRTEQGDSAMYLCASSLNPGSGNTIYFGEGSWLTVV.

The chain uses TRBV28 and TRBJ2-5; 7 bases are a match to TRBD2. V was pared by 3 bases and J by 5 bases, with 12 bases of the junction left unmatched. Germline CDR1 and CDR2: MDHEN and SYDVKM. This CDR3 contains 16 residues. CDR3 in amino acids: CASSFSRGEHAETQYF. The CDR3 coding sequence is TGTGCCAGCAGTTTTTCCCGGGGGGAGCACGCGGAGACCCAGTACTTC.

This clone has more than one count but fewer than ten. The chain employs TRBV10-3 and TRBJ2-7, with TRBD2 matching 8 bases. This CDR3 has 13 residues. The V gene end was trimmed by 2 bases and the J gene end by 6 bases; junction bases not matched to a gene: 3. Germline V gene sequence: CDR1 ENHRY, CDR2 SYGVKD. CDR3 nucleotide sequence: TGTGCCATCAGTGAGGGACTAGCAGGCGAGCAGTACTTC. It is translated as CAISEGLAGEQYF.

This sequence joins TRBV5-1 and TRBJ2-3; D is perhaps TRBD1 (5 bases). The CDR3 is 15 residues long. The V and J ends lost 4 bases and 2 bases respectively, with 14 bases between them. Germline-derived CDR1 and CDR2 are SGHRS and YFSETQ. Here the CDR3 reads CASSPGDSYTDTQYF. CDR3 nucleotides: TGCGCCAGCAGCCCCGGAGACAGTTACACAGATACGCAGTATTTT.

This clone occurred a few times. The genes are TRBV14 and TRBJ1-1, with D perhaps TRBD1 (5 bases). V was pared by 1 base and J by 0 bases, with 9 bases between. CDR3 length: 15 residues. CDR1 is SGHDN, CDR2 FVKESK, per germline. The CDR3 DNA is TGTGCCAGCAGCCAAGGGACATCTATGAACACTGAAGCTTTCTTT. Translated, it gives CASSQGTSMNTEAFF.

In this sample, this clone turned up a few times. The chain has TRBV27 and TRBJ1-3, with a tentative D call TRBD1 (5 bases). The V end lost 1 base, the J end lost 0 bases, and 7 bases lay between the germline ends. Germline V gives CDR1 MNHEY, CDR2 SMNVEV (reference sequence). The CDR3 length is 15 residues. CDR3 amino acids: CASSLLGGSGNTIYF. The CDR3 DNA follows: TGTGCCAGCAGTTTATTGGGGGGCTCTGGAAACACCATATATTTT.

The rearrangement joins TRBV18 to TRBJ2-7; possible D gene TRBD2, 6 bases. This CDR3 comprises 16 residues. Germline values: CDR1 KGHSH, CDR2 LQKENI. V was pared by 6 bases and J by 3 bases, with 21 bases between. Here the CDR3 DNA reads TGTGCCAGCTCCGTCAGTTTTTCTAGCGACTACTACGAGCAGTACTTC. The encoded protein is CASSVSFSSDYYEQYF.

This sequence joins TRBV7-6 and TRBJ2-1; a possible D gene is TRBD1 (6 bases). The CDR3 has 15 residues. The germline CDR1 and CDR2 sequences are SGHVS and FNYEAQ. With 4 bases removed from V and 4 bases from J, the gap between germline ends came to 14 bases. CDR3 nucleotide sequence: TGTGCCAGCAGCTCCGTAGCGAGGGGGTACAATGAGCAGTTCTTC. Translated: CASSSVARGYNEQFF.

This clone was seen only once. The chain links TRBV9 to TRBJ2-7; 8 nucleotides align to TRBD1. J gave up 2 bases and V 0 bases, and 4 bases lay outside the gene matches. Germline CDR1 and CDR2: SGDLS and YYNGEE. This CDR3 contains 15 residues. CDR3 DNA sequence: TGTGCCAGCAGCGTAGGTAGGACAGGGACCTACGAGCAGTACTTC. Residues: CASSVGRTGTYEQYF. The full variable domain, completed using reference TRBV9 and TRBJ2-7, is DSGVTQTPKHLITATGQRVTLRCSPRSGDLSVYWYQQSLDQGLQFLIQYYNGEERAKGNILERFSAQQFPDLHSELNLSSLELGDSALYFCASSVGRTGTYEQYFGPGTRLTVT.

The genes are TRBV15 and TRBJ2-6, with 8 bases fitting TRBD2. This CDR3 contains 16 residues. Germline-derived CDR1 and CDR2 are LNHNV and YYDKDF (reference sequence). The V segment lost 5 bases and the J segment 2 bases; nucleotides outside the gene matches: 5. The CDR3 sequence: CATSPRGEPGANVLTF. Here the CDR3 DNA reads TGTGCCACCAGCCCGCGGGGGGAACCTGGGGCCAACGTCCTGACTTTC.

This clone was seen only a few times. The V call is TRBV7-3, the J call TRBJ2-3, with 10 bases matching TRBD2. The ends lost 6 bases at V and 2 bases at J; junction bases unmatched: 2. This CDR3 region has 14 residues. Looked up from germline, CDR1 is SGHTA and CDR2 is FQGTGA. CDR3 residues: CASSGLAATDTQYF. CDR3 DNA sequence: TGTGCCAGCAGTGGACTAGCGGCCACAGATACGCAGTATTTT.

CDR3 nucleotide sequence: TGTGCCAGCAGTGACGGTAATAGCGGGTACAATGAGCAGTTCTTC. Translating gives CASSDGNSGYNEQFF. The chain recombines TRBV6-4 with TRBJ2-1, with 7 bases fitting TRBD2. V dropped 2 bases and J dropped 4; count of bases not matched to a gene: 5. Germline CDR1 is MRHNA and CDR2 is SNTAGT. The CDR3 has 15 amino acids.

This clone was detected only once. The rearrangement uses TRBV7-2 and TRBJ2-7; tentative D call: TRBD1 (6 bases). The V and J ends lost 3 bases and 4 bases respectively, with 16 bases between them. Germline V CDR1 and CDR2: SGHTA, FQGNSA. The CDR3 contains 15 residues. In nucleotides, the CDR3 is TGTGCCAGCAGCTTCCCTCCCCCGGACAGATACGAGCAGTACTTC. It yields the protein CASSFPPPDRYEQYF.